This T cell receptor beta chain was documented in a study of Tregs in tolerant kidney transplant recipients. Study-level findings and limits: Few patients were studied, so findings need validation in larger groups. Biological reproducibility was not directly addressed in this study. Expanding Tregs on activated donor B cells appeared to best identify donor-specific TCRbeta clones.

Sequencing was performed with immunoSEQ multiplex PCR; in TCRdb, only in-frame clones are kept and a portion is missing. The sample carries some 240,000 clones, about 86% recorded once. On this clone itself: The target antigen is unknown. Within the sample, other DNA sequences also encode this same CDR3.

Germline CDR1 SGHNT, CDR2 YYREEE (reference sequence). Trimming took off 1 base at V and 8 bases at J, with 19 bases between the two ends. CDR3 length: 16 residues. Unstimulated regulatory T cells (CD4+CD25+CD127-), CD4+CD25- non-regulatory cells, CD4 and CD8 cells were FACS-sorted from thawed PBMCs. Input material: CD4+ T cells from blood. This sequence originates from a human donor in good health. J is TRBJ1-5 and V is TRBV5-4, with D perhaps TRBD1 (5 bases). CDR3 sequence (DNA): TGTGCCAGCAGCTTGTATGGTCATGGGGGTGCCGAGCCCCAGCATTTT. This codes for CASSLYGHGGAEPQHF.